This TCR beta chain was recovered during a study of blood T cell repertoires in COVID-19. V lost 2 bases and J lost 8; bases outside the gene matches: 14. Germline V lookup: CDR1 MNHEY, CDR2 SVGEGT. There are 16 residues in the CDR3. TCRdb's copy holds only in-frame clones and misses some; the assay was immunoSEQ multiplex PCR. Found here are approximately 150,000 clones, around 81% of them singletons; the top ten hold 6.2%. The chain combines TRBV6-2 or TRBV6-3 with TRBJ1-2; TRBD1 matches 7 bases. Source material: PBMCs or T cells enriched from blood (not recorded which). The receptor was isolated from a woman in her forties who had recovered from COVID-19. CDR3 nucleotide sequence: TGTGCCAGCAGTTACCCACACGACAGGGACGCTGGGGGCTACACCTTC. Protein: CASSYPHDRDAGGYTF.